This T cell receptor beta chain is drawn from a study of shared clonotypes between healthy human individuals. Findings of the study overall: Between several donors, naive CD4 clonotypes were shared at a level of roughly 5.5%.

In germline, CDR1 is MRHNA, CDR2 SNTAGT. This CDR3 has 15 residues. V lost 2 bases, J lost 0 bases, and 11 bases lay in between. Donors comprised only Caucasian adults living in Nashville, Tennessee. This clone was seen a single time. The antigen is not known. Several immunoSEQ plates held equal portions of the genomic DNA taken from each subset. Method: immunoSEQ multiplex PCR; TCRdb's copy keeps in-frame clones and lacks some. The repertoire has around 2.5 million clones, roughly 93% of them found once; the top ten carry 0.36%. The sequence was obtained from a man aged 18 to 30 in good health. Some clones in this sample may be carry-over from other donors' samples. The material sequenced was naive CD4+ T cells from PBMCs. Subset specified: CD45RA+ positively selected. This chain joins TRBV6-4 and TRBJ2-7; D call uncertain. This CDR3 is CASSDPWRRSYEQYF. Written as DNA, the CDR3 is TGTGCCAGCAGTGACCCATGGCGGCGCTCCTACGAGCAGTACTTC.